Sequencing of this T cell receptor beta chain was carried out in a study of beta chain features in type 1 diabetes (dated by TCRdb to 2016 to 2019). Looking at the study overall: Mean age, gender distribution, total cell number and subset yield did not differ between patients and healthy donors. A total of some 110 million sorted cells were examined across all samples, and a strong correlation was observed between cell number per subset and RNA yield. In the study, recently diagnosed type 1 diabetes patients and matched healthy donors were compared on the TCRB repertoires of their sorted circulating CD4+ T cell subsets. Whereas all 28 donors provided naive and central memory subsets, regulatory and stem cell-like memory subsets were isolated from just 8 patients and roughly eight healthy donors. Beyond this particular receptor, the publication reports: Because the HLA sub-analyses included only small numbers of individuals, any influence of HLA type on TCRB rearrangement was left unresolved. A moderate but significant shortening of TCRB CDR3 length was observed in type 1 diabetes patients in all four CD4+ subsets. Naive, central memory and regulatory TCRB repertoires appeared more similar among patients than among healthy donors. Sequencing cDNA rather than genomic DNA could over-represent highly expressing activated cells, although activation and CD3 levels did not differ between groups. At VDJ recombination sites, patients with type 1 diabetes made fewer insertions and deleted more nucleotides, a pattern implying thymic rearrangement abnormalities. PCR may preferentially amplify shorter templates, but because patient and control samples were amplified and corrected together, any resulting skew would affect both groups equally.

Reading from cysteine to phenylalanine, the CDR3 counts 13 amino acids. The only DNA kept is the CDR3, 39 bases in frame from the first base. The junction carries 12 bases between V and J, which are trimmed by 7 bases and 2 bases respectively. Sequences SNHLY (CDR1) and FYNNEI (CDR2) are obtained from the germline V gene. All of the isolated RNA was reverse transcribed with the High Capacity cDNA Reverse Transcription Kit, so expressed TCRB transcripts were sequenced. Deep immunoSEQ sequencing was applied to naive, central memory and regulatory T cell samples, giving an average of around 3.4 million total reads per sample. Sorted cells were lysed in RLT buffer, and RNA was extracted using DNase-treated RNeasy Micro or Mini kits according to cell number. Each cell subset was processed separately to prevent cross-contamination, with patient and healthy donor samples processed together. The immunoSEQ multiplex PCR was used to amplify TCRB sequences from cDNA, yielding 87-bp fragments that span the CDR3 region. The amplicons were sequenced using the Illumina HiSeq platform. Concerning the study's data processing: PCR bias was corrected computationally using synthetic template baselines, and reads within Hamming distance 2 were collapsed, with unmergeable singletons discarded. Reads were aligned to IMGT to assign V, D and J genes, CDR3 length, and insertions or deletions at six rearrangement sites. Within each subset, clonotype counts were normalized to sorted cell number, after which true diversity and Gini coefficients were computed with the tcR R package. Repertoire sharing was quantified using the overlap coefficient calculated on TCRB nucleotide sequences. Out-of-frame TCRB sequences from naive cells were analyzed to stand in for the pre-selection repertoire. TCRdb limited this immuneACCESS table to in-frame rearrangements with V and J called. A share of clones is missing; checked studies link under half to unresolved V genes, and the rest is unexplained. V and J calls and clone size are as listed in that table; D and trimming were resolved from the DNA. The sample table shows 550,000 to 850,000 clones, and 13% are seen once. The leading ten clones occupy 0.022% of the sample.

Each donor gave one peripheral blood draw, about 100 mL on average, collected into heparinised tubes. Using a panel that included CD45RO, CCR7, CD25, CD127, CD95 and CD27, naive, central memory, regulatory and stem cell-like memory CD4+ T cells were sorted on a BD FACSAria II. A purity above 98% was achieved for all sorted populations. PBMCs were isolated right away by Lymphoprep density gradient centrifugation and were stained directly, without culture. So that batch effects would be minimized, each experiment stained and sorted samples in pairs, pairing one healthy donor with one patient. This clone has only a few counts. The specificity of this receptor is unknown. No quality values exist for individual bases; no much larger clone is one base distant.

The sample was naive CD4+ T cells from blood. The intended sense of this specimen's cell subset or site label: true naive CD4+ T cells. The chain employs TRBV2 and TRBJ2-7; TRBD1 might be the D gene, on 6 matching bases. This receptor was identified in a man between 18 and 35 years old with type 1 diabetes. The CDR3 protein sequence reads: CASNRDTAYEQYF. The nucleotide sequence reads TGTGCCAGCAACCGGGACACAGCCTACGAGCAGTACTTC. With the portions outside the CDR3 filled from the reference TRBV2 and TRBJ2-7 genes, the complete variable region becomes EPEVTQTPSHQVTQMGQEVILRCVPISNHLYFYWYRQILGQKVEFLVSFYNNEISEKSEIFDDQFSVERPDGSNFTLKIRSTKLEDSAMYFCASNRDTAYEQYFGPGTRLTVT.